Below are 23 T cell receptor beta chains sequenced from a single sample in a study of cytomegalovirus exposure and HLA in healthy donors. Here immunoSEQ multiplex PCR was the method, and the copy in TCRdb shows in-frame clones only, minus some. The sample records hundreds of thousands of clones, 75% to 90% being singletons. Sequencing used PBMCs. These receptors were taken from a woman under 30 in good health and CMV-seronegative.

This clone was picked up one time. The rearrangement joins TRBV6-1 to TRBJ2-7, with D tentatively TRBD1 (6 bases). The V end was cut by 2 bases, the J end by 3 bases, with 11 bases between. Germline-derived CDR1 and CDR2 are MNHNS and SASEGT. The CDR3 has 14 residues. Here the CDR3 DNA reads TGTGCCAGCAGTGAACAGGGGACCGACTACGAGCAGTACTTC. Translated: CASSEQGTDYEQYF.

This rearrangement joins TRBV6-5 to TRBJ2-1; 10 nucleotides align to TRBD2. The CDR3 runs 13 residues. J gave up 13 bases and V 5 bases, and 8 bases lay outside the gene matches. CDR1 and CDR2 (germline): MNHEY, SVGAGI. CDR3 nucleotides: TGTGCCAGCAGTCGGTTAGCGGGGGGCCCACAGTTCTTC. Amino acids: CASSRLAGGPQFF.

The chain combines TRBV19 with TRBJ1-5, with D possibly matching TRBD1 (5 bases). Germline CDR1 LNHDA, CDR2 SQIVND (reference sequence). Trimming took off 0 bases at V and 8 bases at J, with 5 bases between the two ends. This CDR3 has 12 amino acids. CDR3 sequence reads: CASSIDREPQHF. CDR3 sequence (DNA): TGTGCCAGTAGTATAGACAGGGAGCCCCAGCATTTT.

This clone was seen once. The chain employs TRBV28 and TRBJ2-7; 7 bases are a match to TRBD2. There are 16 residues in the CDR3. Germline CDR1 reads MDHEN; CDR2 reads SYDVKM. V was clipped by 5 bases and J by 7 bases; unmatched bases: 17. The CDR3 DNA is TGTGCCAGCAGTCTCCTGGGGGAGCGGGACTTCCCGGAGCAGTACTTC. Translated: CASSLLGERDFPEQYF.

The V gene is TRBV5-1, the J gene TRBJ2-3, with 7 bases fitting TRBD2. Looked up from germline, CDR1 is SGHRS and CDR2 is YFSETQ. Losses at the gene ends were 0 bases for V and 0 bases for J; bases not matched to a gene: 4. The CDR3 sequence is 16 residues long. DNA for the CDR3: TGCGCCAGCAGCTTGGTGGCGGGGGTGAGCACAGATACGCAGTATTTT. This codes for CASSLVAGVSTDTQYF.

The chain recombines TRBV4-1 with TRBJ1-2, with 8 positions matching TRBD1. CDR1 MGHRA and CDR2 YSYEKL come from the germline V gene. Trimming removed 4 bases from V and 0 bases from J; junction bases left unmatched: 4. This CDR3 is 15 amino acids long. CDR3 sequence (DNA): TGCGCCAGCAGCCCCGGGACAGGAGCTAACTATGGCTACACCTTC. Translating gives CASSPGTGANYGYTF.

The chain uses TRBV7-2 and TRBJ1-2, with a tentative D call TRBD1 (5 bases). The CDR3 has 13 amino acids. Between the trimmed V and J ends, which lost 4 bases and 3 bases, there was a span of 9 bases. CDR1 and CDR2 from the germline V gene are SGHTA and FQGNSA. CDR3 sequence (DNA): TGTGCCAGCAGCTCAGGGTTGCACTATGGCTACACCTTC. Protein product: CASSSGLHYGYTF.

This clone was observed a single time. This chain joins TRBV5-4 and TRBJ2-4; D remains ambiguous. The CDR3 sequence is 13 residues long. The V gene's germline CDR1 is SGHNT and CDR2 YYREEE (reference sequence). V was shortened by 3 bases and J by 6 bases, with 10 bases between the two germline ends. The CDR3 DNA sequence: TGTGCCAGCAGCTCTGAGACTGGAAACATTCAGTACTTC. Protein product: CASSSETGNIQYF.

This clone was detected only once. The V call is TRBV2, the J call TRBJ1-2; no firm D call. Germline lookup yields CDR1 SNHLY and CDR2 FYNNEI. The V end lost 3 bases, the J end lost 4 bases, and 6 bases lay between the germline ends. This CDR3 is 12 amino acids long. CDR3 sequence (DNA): TGTGCCAGCAGTGAGGAGACCTATGGCTACACCTTC. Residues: CASSEETYGYTF.

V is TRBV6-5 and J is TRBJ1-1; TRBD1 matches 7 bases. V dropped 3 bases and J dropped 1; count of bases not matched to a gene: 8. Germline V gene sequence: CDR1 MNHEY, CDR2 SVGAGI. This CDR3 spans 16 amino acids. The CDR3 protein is CASSYDRVVTNTEAFF. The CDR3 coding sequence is TGTGCCAGCAGTTATGACAGGGTGGTCACGAACACTGAAGCTTTCTTT.

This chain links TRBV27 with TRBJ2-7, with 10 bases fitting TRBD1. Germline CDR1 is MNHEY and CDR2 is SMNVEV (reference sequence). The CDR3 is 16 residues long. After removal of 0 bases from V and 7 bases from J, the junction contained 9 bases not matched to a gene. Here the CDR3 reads CASSLSPRQGAWEQYF. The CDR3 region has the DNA TGTGCCAGCAGTTTATCGCCTCGACAGGGGGCGTGGGAGCAGTACTTC.

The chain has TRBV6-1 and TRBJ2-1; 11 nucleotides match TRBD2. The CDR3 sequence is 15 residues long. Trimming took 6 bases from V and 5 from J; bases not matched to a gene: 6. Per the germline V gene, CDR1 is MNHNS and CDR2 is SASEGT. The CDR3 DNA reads TGTGCCAGCAGCCCCGGGACTAGCGGAAACAATGAGCAGTTCTTC. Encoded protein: CASSPGTSGNNEQFF.

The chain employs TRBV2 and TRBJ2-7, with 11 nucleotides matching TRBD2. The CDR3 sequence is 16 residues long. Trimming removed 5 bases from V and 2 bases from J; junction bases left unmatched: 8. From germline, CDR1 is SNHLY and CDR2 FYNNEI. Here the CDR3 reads CASSTPASGGPYEQYF. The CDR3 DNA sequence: TGTGCCAGCAGTACCCCGGCTAGCGGGGGGCCCTACGAGCAGTACTTC. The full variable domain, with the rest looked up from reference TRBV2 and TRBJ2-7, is EPEVTQTPSHQVTQMGQEVILRCVPISNHLYFYWYRQILGQKVEFLVSFYNNEISEKSEIFDDQFSVERPDGSNFTLKIRSTKLEDSAMYFCASSTPASGGPYEQYFGPGTRLTVT.

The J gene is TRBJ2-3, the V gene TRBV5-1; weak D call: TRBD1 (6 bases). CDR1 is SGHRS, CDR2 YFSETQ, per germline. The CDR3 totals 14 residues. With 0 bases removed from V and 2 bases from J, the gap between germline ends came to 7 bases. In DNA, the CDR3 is TGCGCCAGCAGCTTGGCAGGGGCCACAGATACGCAGTATTTT. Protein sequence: CASSLAGATDTQYF. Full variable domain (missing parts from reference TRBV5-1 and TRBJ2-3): KAGVTQTPRYLIKTRGQQVTLSCSPISGHRSVSWYQQTPGQGLQFLFEYFSETQRNKGNFPGRFSGRQFSNSRSEMNVSTLELGDSALYLCASSLAGATDTQYFGPGTRLTVL.

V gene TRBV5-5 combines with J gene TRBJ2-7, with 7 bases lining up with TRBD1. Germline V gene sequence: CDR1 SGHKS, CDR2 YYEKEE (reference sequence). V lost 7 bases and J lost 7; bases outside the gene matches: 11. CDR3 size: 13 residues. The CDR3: CASRDSPYVEQYF. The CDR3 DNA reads TGTGCCAGCCGGGACAGCCCATACGTGGAGCAGTACTTC.

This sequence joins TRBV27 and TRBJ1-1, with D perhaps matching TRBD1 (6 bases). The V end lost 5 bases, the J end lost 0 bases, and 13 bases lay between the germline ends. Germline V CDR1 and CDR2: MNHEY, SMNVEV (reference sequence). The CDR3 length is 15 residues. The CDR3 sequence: CASSPSGTLNTEAFF. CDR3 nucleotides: TGTGCCAGCAGTCCCTCCGGGACACTGAACACTGAAGCTTTCTTT.

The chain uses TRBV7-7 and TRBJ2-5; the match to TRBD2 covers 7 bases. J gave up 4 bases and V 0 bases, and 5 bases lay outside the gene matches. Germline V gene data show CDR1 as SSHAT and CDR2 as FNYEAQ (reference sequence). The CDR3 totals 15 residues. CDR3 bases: TGTGCCAGCAGCTTAGCGGGCGGGAGAGCAGAGACCCAGTACTTC. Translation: CASSLAGGRAETQYF.

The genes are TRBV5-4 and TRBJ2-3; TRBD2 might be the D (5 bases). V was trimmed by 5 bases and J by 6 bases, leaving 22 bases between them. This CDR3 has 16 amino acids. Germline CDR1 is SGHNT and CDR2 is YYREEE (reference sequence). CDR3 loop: CASSMVSPLLEDTQYF. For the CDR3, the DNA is TGTGCCAGCAGTATGGTGTCCCCTTTACTAGAGGATACGCAGTATTTT. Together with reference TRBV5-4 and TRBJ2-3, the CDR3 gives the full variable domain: ETGVTQSPTHLIKTRGQQVTLRCSSQSGHNTVSWYQQALGQGPQFIFQYYREEENGRGNFPPRFSGLQFPNYSSELNVNALELDDSALYLCASSMVSPLLEDTQYFGPGTRLTVL.

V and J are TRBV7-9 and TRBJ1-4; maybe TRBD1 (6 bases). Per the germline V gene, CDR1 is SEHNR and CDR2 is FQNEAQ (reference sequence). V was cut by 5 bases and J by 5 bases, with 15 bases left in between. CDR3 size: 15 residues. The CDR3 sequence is CASSHYRELNEKLFF. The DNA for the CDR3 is TGTGCCAGCAGCCACTACAGGGAACTGAATGAAAAACTGTTTTTT.

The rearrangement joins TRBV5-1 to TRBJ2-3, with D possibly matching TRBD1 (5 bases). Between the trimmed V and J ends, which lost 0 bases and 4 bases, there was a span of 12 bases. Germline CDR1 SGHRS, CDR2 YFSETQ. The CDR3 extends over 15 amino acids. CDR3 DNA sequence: TGCGCCAGCAGCTTGGATCGCCAGGGCCCAGATACGCAGTATTTT. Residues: CASSLDRQGPDTQYF. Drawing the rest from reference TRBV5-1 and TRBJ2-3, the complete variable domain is KAGVTQTPRYLIKTRGQQVTLSCSPISGHRSVSWYQQTPGQGLQFLFEYFSETQRNKGNFPGRFSGRQFSNSRSEMNVSTLELGDSALYLCASSLDRQGPDTQYFGPGTRLTVL.

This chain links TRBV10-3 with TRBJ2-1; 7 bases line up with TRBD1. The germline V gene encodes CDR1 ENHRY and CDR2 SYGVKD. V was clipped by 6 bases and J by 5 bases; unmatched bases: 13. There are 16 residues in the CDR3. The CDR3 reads CAISKPSGQLNNEQFF. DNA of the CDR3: TGTGCCATCAGCAAGCCCTCGGGACAGCTAAACAATGAGCAGTTCTTC.

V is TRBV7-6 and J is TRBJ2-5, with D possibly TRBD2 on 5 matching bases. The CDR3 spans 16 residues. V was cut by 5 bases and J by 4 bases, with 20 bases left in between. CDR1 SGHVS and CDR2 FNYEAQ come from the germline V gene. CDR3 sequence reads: CASSDRGLTLGETQYF. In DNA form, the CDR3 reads TGTGCCAGCAGCGATCGAGGACTCACCCTGGGAGAGACCCAGTACTTC.

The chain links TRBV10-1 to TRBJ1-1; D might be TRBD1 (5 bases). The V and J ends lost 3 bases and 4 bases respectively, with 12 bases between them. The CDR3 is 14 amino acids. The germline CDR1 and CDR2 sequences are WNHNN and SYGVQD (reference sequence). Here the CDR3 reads CASSDPRVGTEAFF. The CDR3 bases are TGCGCCAGCAGTGATCCCAGGGTTGGCACTGAAGCTTTCTTT.